This entry lists 19 T cell receptor beta chains sequenced from one sample in a study of T cells after yellow fever vaccination. TCRdb independently ran MiXCR on the 5' RACE reads; one entry per CDR3 protein. The table includes 600,000 to 750,000 distinct CDR3 sequences, around an eighth detected once. Sequences were derived from PBMCs, sampled on the day of the yellow fever booster vaccination. Source of these receptors: a man aged 30 to 39 who received the YFV17D yellow fever vaccine.

The CDR3 region is CASSEQIRQFF. CDR3 DNA: TGTGCCAGCAGTGAACAGATTCGGCAGTTCTTC. J is TRBJ2-1 and V is TRBV25-1; D gene ambiguous. The V end lost 2 bases, the J end lost 12 bases, and 8 bases lay between the germline ends. The germline gives CDR1 MGHDK, CDR2 SYGVNS. The CDR3 length is 11 residues.

The chain's CDR3 is CASSLGIAEGYTF. The CDR3 DNA reads TGTGCCAGCAGCCTCGGGATCGCGGAGGGCTACACCTTC. This chain joins TRBV9 and TRBJ1-2, with D hard to call. The V and J ends lost 4 bases and 8 bases respectively, with 15 bases between them. The CDR3 loop spans 13 amino acids. CDR1 is SGDLS and CDR2 is YYNGEE in the germline V gene.

This clonotype was recorded a few times. This sequence joins TRBV20-1 and TRBJ2-7; TRBD1 aligns across 8 bases. CDR1 is DFQATT and CDR2 is SNEGSKA in the germline V gene (reference sequence). This CDR3 comprises 13 residues. Losses at the gene ends were 6 bases for V and 3 bases for J; bases not matched to a gene: 7. The CDR3 region has the DNA TGCAGTGCACCGTCAGGGGGCCGCTACGAGCAGTACTTC. This encodes CSAPSGGRYEQYF.

This clonotype was seen more than once but under ten times. This chain joins TRBV7-8 and TRBJ2-4; 14 positions agree with TRBD2. CDR1 is SGHVS and CDR2 is FQNEAQ in the germline V gene. J gave up 6 bases and V 4 bases, and 8 bases lay outside the gene matches. This CDR3 has 17 residues. The DNA for the CDR3 is TGTGCCAGCAGCTCACTAGGAGGACTAGCGGGGGGAAACATTCAGTACTTC. This codes for CASSSLGGLAGGNIQYF.

The genes are TRBV11-2 and TRBJ2-5, with TRBD1 as a possible D gene (6 bases). Between the trimmed V and J ends, which lost 4 bases and 6 bases, there was a span of 27 bases. The CDR3 is made up of 18 amino acids. Germline-derived CDR1 and CDR2 are SGHAT and FQNNGV. For the CDR3, the DNA is TGTGCCAGCAGCTCCTTCGGTCAGGGGTTGGCCAAGGGAAAGACCCAGTACTTC. It specifies CASSSFGQGLAKGKTQYF.

This clonotype was counted a few times. V is TRBV21-1 and J is TRBJ2-5; the table assigns TRBD2, which was not confirmed against the DNA. TRBV21-1 is reported as a pseudogene. The length of the CDR3 is 20 residues. This CDR3 reads CASSKKGPSIAGVGRKTQYF. The CDR3 DNA follows: TGTGCCAGCAGCAAAAAAGGCCCATCAATAGCGGGAGTAGGGAGAAAGACCCAGTACTTC.

There are a few counts of this clonotype. This chain links TRBV5-6 with TRBJ2-5; tentative D call: TRBD1 (6 bases). Germline loops: CDR1 SGHDT, CDR2 YYEEEE. The CDR3 spans 17 residues. V was trimmed by 3 bases and J by 3 bases, leaving 21 bases between them. The CDR3 region is CASSSQGLSGSEETQYF. The CDR3 DNA reads as TGTGCCAGCAGCTCCCAGGGGCTTTCAGGGAGCGAAGAGACCCAGTACTTC.

In this sample, this clonotype turned up a few times. V usage is TRBV6-2 or TRBV6-3 and J usage is TRBJ2-1; TRBD2 agrees at 15 bases. The germline V gene has CDR1 MNHEY and CDR2 SVGEGT. There are 16 residues in the CDR3. V trimming: 6 bases; J trimming: 5 bases; junction bases outside the gene matches: 5. Here the CDR3 DNA reads TGTGCCAGCAGGATAGGACTAGCGGGAGGGAACAATGAGCAGTTCTTC. Its translation is CASRIGLAGGNNEQFF.

This clonotype was picked up a small number of times. The chain recombines TRBV9 with TRBJ2-5; TRBD2 matches 13 bases. This CDR3 is 15 amino acids long. Germline loops: CDR1 SGDLS, CDR2 YYNGEE. Trimming at V came to 2 bases and at J to 4 bases, leaving 2 bases not matched to a gene. CDR3 region: CASSVTSGGGETQYF. The CDR3 nucleotides are TGTGCCAGCAGCGTTACTAGCGGGGGGGGAGAGACCCAGTACTTC.

This clonotype was counted between two and nine times. The chain links TRBV18 to TRBJ2-7; TRBD1 agrees at 10 bases. The CDR3 extends over 15 amino acids. Germline CDR1 is KGHSH and CDR2 is LQKENI. V lost 3 bases to trimming and J lost 5 bases; unmatched junction nucleotides: 7. The CDR3 sequence is CASSPTGTGAHEQYF. The CDR3 DNA reads TGTGCCAGCTCACCGACCGGGACAGGGGCCCACGAGCAGTACTTC.

This clonotype was found many times. The chain joins TRBV5-6 to TRBJ2-6, with a tentative D call TRBD2 (6 bases). V lost 0 bases, J lost 9 bases, and 10 bases lay in between. CDR1 SGHDT and CDR2 YYEEEE come from the germline V gene. This CDR3 contains 14 residues. The DNA of the CDR3 is TGTGCCAGCAGCTTGGTGGAGGAGGGCAACGTCCTGACTTTC. It translates to CASSLVEEGNVLTF.

The gene calls are TRBV28 and TRBJ2-1; TRBD2 aligns across 7 bases. V shed 6 bases and J 0 bases; nucleotides not matched to a gene: 8. The CDR3 runs 16 residues. CDR1 and CDR2 (germline): MDHEN, SYDVKM. This CDR3 is CASRDGGTISYNEQFF. The CDR3 region has the DNA TGTGCCAGCAGGGACGGCGGGACTATCTCCTACAATGAGCAGTTCTTC.

This clonotype was seen a handful of times. The genes are TRBV12-3 or TRBV12-4 and TRBJ2-4; D tentatively fits TRBD1 or TRBD2 (5 bases each). The germline V and J ends were trimmed by 3 bases and 0 bases, with 6 bases remaining between them. This CDR3 region has 14 residues. Written as DNA, the CDR3 is TGTGCCAGCAGTTTTGGGGGAGCCAAAAACATTCAGTACTTC. This encodes CASSFGGAKNIQYF.

Concerning this clonotype: One end of the junction does not line up with germline, which may come from a read error. The chain combines TRBV5-1 with TRBJ2-1; unclear D gene. This CDR3 is built from 14 residues. Germline V lookup: CDR1 SGHRS, CDR2 YFSETQ. The CDR3 loop is CASSLESHPNERFF. The CDR3 region has the DNA TGCGCCAGCAGCTTGGAGAGCCATCCCAATGAGCGGTTCTTC.

The V gene is TRBV7-9, the J gene TRBJ2-3, with TRBD2 as a possible D gene (5 bases). Trimming pared 5 bases from V and 0 bases from J, leaving 12 bases between. The CDR3 spans 15 residues. Germline V gene data show CDR1 as SEHNR and CDR2 as FQNEAQ (reference sequence). The CDR3 region has the DNA TGTGCCAGCAGCCTGCCAGCGGACAGCACAGATACGCAGTATTTT. Translating it yields CASSLPADSTDTQYF. The full variable domain, its missing parts supplied by reference TRBV7-9 and TRBJ2-3, is DTGVSQNPRHKITKRGQNVTFRCDPISEHNRLYWYRQTLGQGPEFLTYFQNEAQLEKSRLLSDRFSAERPKGSFSTLEIQRTEQGDSAMYLCASSLPADSTDTQYFGPGTRLTVL.

The chain is built from TRBV5-1 and TRBJ2-3, with TRBD2 matching 14 bases. The germline gives CDR1 SGHRS, CDR2 YFSETQ. The CDR3 totals 16 residues. V shed 4 bases and J 4 bases; nucleotides not matched to a gene: 5. The CDR3 nucleotides are TGCGCCAGCAGCCCCGGGACTAGCGGGAGTGCAGATACGCAGTATTTT. This codes for CASSPGTSGSADTQYF.

This clonotype occurred a few times. The chain has TRBV20-1 and TRBJ2-1; 12 bases map to TRBD2. V trimming: 3 bases; J trimming: 4 bases; junction bases outside the gene matches: 7. Germline CDR1 DFQATT, CDR2 SNEGSKA (reference sequence). This CDR3 is built from 16 residues. DNA of the CDR3: TGCAGTGCTAGGGGAACTAGCGGGGGGAGATACAATGAGCAGTTCTTC. Amino acid sequence: CSARGTSGGRYNEQFF.

V gene TRBV14 combines with J gene TRBJ2-1, with 7 bases lining up with TRBD2. V was clipped by 1 base and J by 9 bases; unmatched bases: 6. The CDR3 has 14 residues. Per the germline V gene, CDR1 is SGHDN and CDR2 is FVKESK. The CDR3 bases are TGTGCCAGCAGCCAAGGACTAGCAAAAACTGAGCAGTTCTTC. This sequence encodes CASSQGLAKTEQFF. Supplemented by reference TRBV14 and TRBJ2-1, the full variable domain reads EAGVTQFPSHSVIEKGQTVTLRCDPISGHDNLYWYRRVMGKEIKFLLHFVKESKQDESGMPNNRFLAERTGGTYSTLKVQPAELEDSGVYFCASSQGLAKTEQFFGPGTRLTVL.

The chain uses TRBV4-3 and TRBJ1-3; D ambiguous. Germline loops: CDR1 LGHNA, CDR2 YSLEER. The CDR3 runs to 15 residues. Trimming left V 4 bases short and J 4 bases short, with 14 bases between. CDR3 sequence (DNA): TGCGCCAGCAGCCCGCTAGGTTTTGCGGGAAACACCATATATTTT. It specifies CASSPLGFAGNTIYF.